Listed below are T cell receptor beta chains from one sample, sequenced in a study of somatic mutations in cytotoxic T cells in rheumatoid arthritis. Assay used: immunoSEQ multiplex PCR; TCRdb lists only in-frame clones, some missing. Among under 20,000 clones listed, about two thirds were seen once. The sequenced sample was CD8+ T cells sorted from blood. These receptors all come from an adult with rheumatoid arthritis. Each CDR3 is given with its conserved first and last residue. The order of the fields is J gene, D gene, V gene, clone size, CDR3 protein, CDR3 DNA. The D gene is left open where the match is weak. Where a row states a size, it is once, few, many or the class of an expanded clone; other rows omit it.

TRBJ2-5,-,TRBV2,-,CASSERDYQETQYF,TGTGCCAGCAGTGAAAGGGACTACCAAGAGACCCAGTACTTC
TRBJ2-5,-,TRBV30,-,CAWTEDSQETQYF,TGTGCCTGGACCGAGGACAGCCAAGAGACCCAGTACTTC
TRBJ2-3,TRBD2,TRBV29-1,-,CSALPFSTGGRGTDTQYF,TGCAGCGCCTTACCCTTCTCTACGGGGGGACGCGGCACAGATACGCAGTATTTT
TRBJ2-7,-,TRBV4-3,-,CASSQVGDEQYF,TGCGCCAGCAGCCAAGTAGGGGACGAGCAGTACTTC
TRBJ1-6,TRBD1,TRBV9,once,CASSEQGALQPLHF,TGTGCCAGCAGCGAACAGGGGGCCCTACAACCCCTCCACTTT
TRBJ2-5,TRBD2,TRBV7-7,once,CASSYGREGETQYF,TGTGCTAGCAGCTACGGGCGGGAGGGGGAGACCCAGTACTTC
TRBJ1-2,-,TRBV2,few,CASSPGASGYYGYTF,TGTGCCAGCAGCCCGGGGGCCTCGGGGTACTATGGCTACACCTTC
TRBJ2-3,-,TRBV4-1,few,CASSQSSTDTQYF,TGCGCCAGCAGCCAGAGCAGCACAGATACGCAGTATTTT
TRBJ1-1,TRBD1,TRBV2,few,CASSGGTTGGRWSTEAFF,TGTGCCAGCAGTGGGGGGACGACAGGGGGCAGGTGGAGCACTGAAGCTTTCTTT
TRBJ2-7,TRBD1,TRBV19,few,CASSPLGQFYEQYF,TGTGCCAGTAGTCCCCTGGGACAGTTCTACGAGCAGTACTTC
TRBJ2-7,TRBD2,TRBV7-2,-,CASSWGLAGALYEQYF,TGTGCCAGCAGCTGGGGACTAGCGGGGGCCTTATACGAGCAGTACTTC
TRBJ1-1,TRBD1,TRBV13,few,CASSLGGQGLYTEAFF,TGTGCCAGCAGCTTAGGGGGACAGGGGCTTTACACTGAAGCTTTCTTT
TRBJ2-7,-,TRBV19,-,CASSMATNYEQYF,TGTGCCAGTAGTATGGCGACAAACTACGAGCAGTACTTC
TRBJ1-1,-,TRBV2,-,CASQTGGTEAFF,TGTGCCAGCCAAACCGGGGGGACTGAAGCTTTCTTT
TRBJ2-2,-,TRBV28,few,CASSLMELNTGELFF,TGTGCCAGCAGTCTCATGGAACTGAACACCGGGGAGCTGTTTTTT
TRBJ2-5,-,TRBV4-3,-,CASSHGPRDDQETQYF,TGCGCCAGCAGCCATGGCCCACGGGACGACCAAGAGACCCAGTACTTC
TRBJ1-1,TRBD1,TRBV5-1,-,CASSPGQGGNTEAFF,TGCGCCAGCAGTCCAGGACAGGGAGGGAACACTGAAGCTTTCTTT
TRBJ2-2,TRBD2,TRBV4-2,-,CASSQPPGTSWSGELFF,TGTGCCAGCAGCCAACCTCCCGGGACTAGCTGGTCCGGGGAGCTGTTTTTT
TRBJ1-1,TRBD1,TRBV7-9,-,CASSFRDRDPGDTEAFF,TGTGCCAGCAGCTTCCGGGACAGGGACCCCGGCGACACTGAAGCTTTCTTT
TRBJ2-5,-,TRBV4-2,-,CASSALGETQYF,TGTGCCAGCAGCGCCCTCGGCGAGACCCAGTACTTC
TRBJ2-2,-,TRBV5-1,-,CASSLDKGNTGELFF,TGCGCCAGCAGCTTGGATAAAGGGAACACCGGGGAGCTGTTTTTT
TRBJ2-5,-,TRBV23-1,-,CASNPPGNLGETQYF,TGCGCCAGCAACCCTCCTGGGAACCTCGGAGAGACCCAGTACTTC
TRBJ2-3,TRBD2,TRBV28,-,CASSLGLAGVDTQYF,TGTGCCAGCAGTTTGGGACTAGCGGGGGTGGATACGCAGTATTTT
TRBJ2-1,-,TRBV28,-,CASSSTDWYNEQFF,TGTGCCAGCAGTTCCACAGACTGGTACAATGAGCAGTTCTTC